This T cell receptor (beta chain) was documented in a study of blood T cell repertoires in COVID-19. On the study more broadly: Both acute and convalescent COVID-19 samples were obtained from the United States, Italy and Spain.

Participants' own reports of clinical history determined their cohort assignment. Symptom resolution, clearance, or two negative PCRs marked the recovered donors of Cohort 3. Assay used: immunoSEQ multiplex PCR; TCRdb lists only in-frame clones, some missing. The repertoire consists of 280,000 or so clones, with roughly 85% occurring once and the leading ten covering 2% to 3%. This CDR3 contains 17 residues. The ends lost 3 bases at V and 0 bases at J; junction bases unmatched: 8. CDR1 and CDR2 from the germline V gene are SGDLS and YYNGEE. Sequences were obtained from PBMCs or T cells enriched from blood (not recorded which). This chain uses TRBV9 with TRBJ2-3, with 9 bases fitting TRBD2. The clonotype originates from a woman in her 50s who had recovered from COVID-19. CDR3 DNA: TGTGCCAGCAGCGACAGACCCCTAGCGGGGAGCACAGATACGCAGTATTTT. Translating it yields CASSDRPLAGSTDTQYF.